This is a list of T cell receptor beta chains from one sample in a study of blood T cell repertoires in COVID-19. TCRdb keeps only in-frame clones here, not all; method: immunoSEQ multiplex PCR. This table has roughly 280,000 clones, around 87% appearing once. Sequences were obtained from peripheral blood. The receptors come from a woman aged 45-59 years who had recovered from COVID-19. CDR3s include the opening cysteine and the closing phenylalanine or tryptophan. Each record gives: V gene, D gene, clone size, J gene, CDR3 protein, CDR3 DNA. A D gene is named only where the DNA matches it firmly. Size values are once, few and many counts, or a class for expanded clones, and some rows have none.

TRBV5-4,.,once,TRBJ2-5,CASSSGGEAYQETQYF,TGTGCCAGCAGCTCAGGCGGGGAGGCTTATCAAGAGACCCAGTACTTC
TRBV7-2,.,.,TRBJ1-1,CASSLLDSKVRPTEAFF,TGTGCCAGCAGCTTACTGGACAGCAAAGTAAGACCCACTGAAGCTTTCTTT
TRBV10-2,.,.,TRBJ2-2,CASRSVNTGELFF,TGCGCCAGCAGATCAGTGAACACCGGGGAGCTGTTTTTT
TRBV7-9,TRBD1,.,TRBJ1-4,CASSLLWDRVEKLFF,TGTGCCAGCAGCTTACTCTGGGACAGGGTTGAAAAACTGTTTTTT
TRBV7-9,TRBD1,.,TRBJ1-2,CASSLLGQGYQGYTF,TGTGCCAGCAGCTTACTGGGACAGGGGTATCAGGGCTACACCTTC
TRBV19,TRBD1,.,TRBJ2-7,CATSLGQAEQYF,TGTGCCACGTCCCTCGGACAGGCCGAGCAGTACTTC
TRBV2,TRBD1,once,TRBJ2-6,CASSDRGGANVLTF,TGTGCCAGCAGCGACAGGGGTGGGGCCAACGTCCTGACTTTC
TRBV9,.,.,TRBJ2-5,CASSVVGDSRETQYF,TGTGCCAGCAGCGTAGTGGGGGACTCTCGGGAGACCCAGTACTTC
TRBV30,.,.,TRBJ1-2,CAWSTVDSLSGYGYTF,TGTGCCTGGAGTACCGTGGACAGCCTCTCAGGTTATGGCTACACCTTC
TRBV28,.,.,TRBJ2-5,CASSLRVGVSEETQYF,TGTGCCAGCAGTTTGAGGGTTGGGGTCTCGGAAGAGACCCAGTACTTC
TRBV5-5,TRBD1,.,TRBJ2-1,CASSTGQGSYNEQFF,TGTGCCAGCAGCACGGGACAGGGCTCCTACAATGAGCAGTTCTTC
TRBV28,.,.,TRBJ2-7,CASSLTGSTYEQYF,TGTGCCAGCAGTTTGACAGGAAGTACCTACGAGCAGTACTTC
TRBV6-5,TRBD1,.,TRBJ2-7,CASSLGRGPYEQYF,TGTGCCAGCAGTTTGGGCAGGGGGCCGTACGAGCAGTACTTC
TRBV29-1,TRBD1,.,TRBJ1-1,CSDSGQGALGAFF,TGCAGCGATTCGGGACAGGGGGCACTTGGGGCTTTCTTT
TRBV2,.,.,TRBJ1-4,CASSETGHEKLFF,TGTGCCAGCAGTGAAACTGGGCATGAAAAACTGTTTTTT
TRBV5-1,.,once,TRBJ1-2,CASSFQGNFYGYTF,TGCGCCAGCAGCTTTCAGGGAAACTTCTATGGCTACACCTTC
TRBV4-3,.,once,TRBJ2-7,CASSQALGGHEQYF,TGCGCCAGCAGCCAAGCCCTGGGGGGGCACGAGCAGTACTTC
TRBV11-3,.,few,TRBJ1-1,CASSLMAGHTLFF,TGTGCCAGCAGCTTAATGGCTGGGCATACCCTATTCTTT
TRBV18,TRBD1,.,TRBJ2-2,CASSPTGGGSDTGELFF,TGTGCCAGCTCCCCGACAGGGGGCGGTTCGGACACCGGGGAGCTGTTTTTT
TRBV18,TRBD1,.,TRBJ1-4,CASSLGQGIEKLFF,TGTGCCAGCTCTTTGGGACAGGGGATTGAAAAACTGTTTTTT
TRBV5-8,.,.,TRBJ1-6,CASSLAEGVTYNSPLHF,TGTGCCAGCAGCTTGGCCGAGGGGGTCACCTATAATTCACCCCTCCACTTT
TRBV25-1,.,.,TRBJ2-3,CASAREGDTQYF,TGTGCCAGCGCCCGGGAAGGAGATACGCAGTATTTT
TRBV7-3,TRBD1,.,TRBJ1-5,CASSSRTGENQPQHF,TGTGCCAGCAGCTCCCGGACAGGGGAGAATCAGCCCCAGCATTTT
TRBV19,.,.,TRBJ2-1,CASNRDSYSYNEQFF,TGTGCCAGTAACCGGGACTCCTACTCCTACAATGAGCAGTTCTTC
TRBV10-3,.,.,TRBJ2-7,CAISDWTESYEQYF,TGTGCCATCAGCGACTGGACAGAATCCTACGAGCAGTACTTC
TRBV13,.,.,TRBJ2-5,CASSLRSRGSQETQYF,TGTGCCAGCAGCTTACGTAGTAGGGGCAGCCAAGAGACCCAGTACTTC
TRBV24-1,.,once,TRBJ1-1,CATADIDKNEAFF,TGTGCCACTGCGGACATTGATAAGAATGAAGCTTTCTTT
TRBV7-9,.,.,TRBJ1-5,CASAKTGDQPQHF,TGTGCCAGCGCGAAAACCGGGGATCAGCCCCAGCATTTT
TRBV28,.,.,TRBJ2-3,CASSLRQLTDTQYF,TGTGCCAGCAGTTTACGACAGCTCACAGATACGCAGTATTTT